These 20 T cell receptor beta chains came from one sample sequenced in a study of blood T cell repertoires in COVID-19. The data were produced by immunoSEQ multiplex PCR, yet TCRdb's version contains in-frame clones alone and is incomplete. The repertoire holds 100,000 to 150,000 clones, with roughly 90% as singletons. The sample taken for sequencing was peripheral blood. These receptor sequences come from a man aged 35 to 55 with acute or convalescent COVID-19.

The J gene is TRBJ2-7, the V gene TRBV7-2, with D tentatively TRBD2 (6 bases). CDR1 and CDR2 from the germline V gene are SGHTA and FQGNSA. V was cut by 5 bases and J by 0 bases, with 11 bases left in between. The CDR3 is made up of 14 amino acids. The DNA for the CDR3 is TGTGCCAGCAGCCTTAGCGGAAGCTCCTACGAGCAGTACTTC. It codes for CASSLSGSSYEQYF.

V usage is TRBV20-1 and J usage is TRBJ2-7; D is possibly TRBD1 (6 bases). V lost 3 bases and J 2 bases, leaving 11 bases between the germline ends. The CDR3 contains 13 residues. Per germline, CDR1 DFQATT and CDR2 SNEGSKA (reference sequence). CDR3 region: CSASGQGTYEQYF. CDR3 nucleotide sequence: TGCAGTGCTAGTGGTCAGGGGACCTACGAGCAGTACTTC.

The rearrangement links TRBV7-2 to TRBJ1-1; D might be TRBD1 (6 bases). V was cut by 5 bases and J by 0 bases, with 7 bases left in between. This CDR3 is 13 amino acids long. Germline V gene sequence: CDR1 SGHTA, CDR2 FQGNSA. The CDR3 DNA sequence: TGTGCCAGCAGCGGGACACTGAACACTGAAGCTTTCTTT. Translation gives CASSGTLNTEAFF.

The J gene is TRBJ2-3, the V gene TRBV7-8, with 8 bases matching TRBD2. Germline V gives CDR1 SGHVS, CDR2 FQNEAQ. V was clipped by 2 bases and J by 5 bases; unmatched bases: 6. The CDR3 is 15 residues long. In DNA form, the CDR3 reads TGTGCCAGCAGCTTATTCGCGGGAGGTGGAGATACGCAGTATTTT. As protein: CASSLFAGGGDTQYF. Supplemented by reference TRBV7-8 and TRBJ2-3, the full variable domain reads GAGVSQSPRYKVAKRGQDVALRCDPISGHVSLFWYQQALGQGPEFLTYFQNEAQLDKSGLPSDRFFAERPEGSVSTLKIQRTQQEDSAVYLCASSLFAGGGDTQYFGPGTRLTVL.

The rearrangement links TRBV6-6 to TRBJ1-2, with 7 nucleotides matching TRBD1. The V and J ends lost 2 bases and 2 bases, in that order; junction bases with no gene match: 2. CDR1 is MNHNY and CDR2 is SVGAGI in the germline V gene (reference sequence). The CDR3 has 14 residues. The DNA for the CDR3 is TGTGCCAGCAGTTACCTACAGGGGAACTATGGCTACACCTTC. Translation: CASSYLQGNYGYTF.

The chain uses TRBV7-9 and TRBJ2-7, with TRBD1 matching over 8 bases. The length of the CDR3 is 16 residues. From germline, CDR1 is SEHNR and CDR2 FQNEAQ (reference sequence). The V and J ends lost 1 base and 1 base, in that order; junction bases with no gene match: 6. The CDR3 here is CASSLVRGQGSYEQYF. CDR3 DNA sequence: TGTGCCAGCAGCTTAGTCCGAGGACAGGGTTCCTACGAGCAGTACTTC.

The J gene is TRBJ1-2, the V gene TRBV14, with D uncertain. CDR1 SGHDN and CDR2 FVKESK come from the germline V gene. The CDR3 covers 15 residues. Trimming shortened V by 0 bases and J by 4 bases, and 12 bases separated the two germline ends. The CDR3 region is CASSQDHMAGYGYTF. The CDR3 DNA reads as TGTGCCAGCAGCCAAGATCATATGGCGGGCTATGGCTACACCTTC.

V gene TRBV7-9 combines with J gene TRBJ2-2, with 10 bases fitting TRBD1. CDR3 length: 17 amino acids. Per the germline V gene, CDR1 is SEHNR and CDR2 is FQNEAQ (reference sequence). Trimming at V came to 2 bases and at J to 4 bases, leaving 7 bases not matched to a gene. The CDR3 DNA follows: TGTGCCAGCAGCTTATCCCCGGGACAGGGGACCACCGGGGAGCTGTTTTTT. It codes for CASSLSPGQGTTGELFF.

V usage is TRBV7-2 and J usage is TRBJ2-3; 10 nucleotides align to TRBD1. CDR3 length: 17 amino acids. The J segment lost 4 bases and the V segment lost 5 bases, leaving 12 bases of the junction unmatched. CDR1 is SGHTA, CDR2 FQGNSA, per germline. DNA for the CDR3: TGTGCCAGCAGCCGCTACTGGACAGGGGGTTCTCCAGATACGCAGTATTTT. Translated, it gives CASSRYWTGGSPDTQYF.

J is TRBJ2-1 and V is TRBV5-4, with no clear D. The CDR3 length is 15 residues. Germline loops: CDR1 SGHNT, CDR2 YYREEE (reference sequence). Trimming pared 4 bases from V and 5 bases from J, leaving 16 bases between. DNA of the CDR3: TGTGCCAGCAGCCGCGGATCCGACTGGGACAATGAGCAGTTCTTC. Its protein is CASSRGSDWDNEQFF.

The chain couples TRBV4-3 to TRBJ2-7, with TRBD2 matching 10 bases. After removal of 0 bases from V and 6 bases from J, the junction contained 8 bases not matched to a gene. The CDR3 is made up of 16 amino acids. Germline CDR1 is LGHNA and CDR2 is YSLEER. CDR3 in amino acids: CASSQDFLAGDLEQYF. The CDR3, as DNA: TGCGCCAGCAGCCAAGATTTCCTAGCGGGGGATCTCGAGCAGTACTTC.

The CDR3 spells CASSQTGGAGANVLTF. CDR3 sequence (DNA): TGTGCCAGCAGCCAAACTGGGGGCGCTGGGGCCAACGTCCTGACTTTC. The chain employs TRBV3-1 (or the pseudogene TRBV3-2) and TRBJ2-6; a possible D gene is TRBD1 (6 bases). This CDR3 contains 16 residues. V shed 2 bases and J shed 2 bases, with 10 bases lying between them. CDR1 is LGHDT and CDR2 is YNNKEL in the germline V gene (reference sequence).

The chain carries TRBV5-4 and TRBJ1-2, with a tentative D call TRBD1 (5 bases). Germline-derived CDR1 and CDR2 are SGHNT and YYREEE (reference sequence). The CDR3 covers 13 residues. Trimming pared 0 bases from V and 6 bases from J, leaving 9 bases between. CDR3 nucleotides: TGTGCCAGCAGCTTGGGGGTAGGGGATGGCTACACCTTC. It encodes CASSLGVGDGYTF.

The J gene is TRBJ2-2, the V gene TRBV12-3 or TRBV12-4; no reliable D call. The V end lost 4 bases, the J end lost 3 bases, and 3 bases lay between the germline ends. The CDR3 is made up of 12 amino acids. The CDR3 loop reads CASSSDTGELFF. In DNA, the CDR3 is TGTGCCAGCAGTTCAGACACCGGGGAGCTGTTTTTT.

This chain joins TRBV18 and TRBJ1-1, with D perhaps matching TRBD1 (5 bases). Trimming removed 6 bases from V and 4 bases from J, with 12 bases in between. The germline gives CDR1 KGHSH, CDR2 LQKENI. This CDR3 comprises 13 residues. CDR3 DNA sequence: TGTGCCAGCTCTCTTCTAGACAGCACTGAAGCTTTCTTT. Its protein is CASSLLDSTEAFF.

The rearrangement uses TRBV12-5 and TRBJ2-1; TRBD2 might be the D (5 bases). The CDR3 runs 17 residues. With 3 bases removed from V and 0 bases from J, the gap between germline ends came to 15 bases. Germline V gene lookup returns CDR1 LGHNT and CDR2 FRNRAP. The CDR3 DNA sequence: TGTGCTAGTGGTTTACCGGGGTTACTGAGCTCCTACAATGAGCAGTTCTTC. It is translated as CASGLPGLLSSYNEQFF.

V gene TRBV30 combines with J gene TRBJ1-3, with D tentatively TRBD1 (5 bases). Trimming shortened V by 0 bases and J by 0 bases, and 12 bases separated the two germline ends. Looked up from germline, CDR1 is GTSNPN and CDR2 is SVGIG (reference sequence). This CDR3 has 16 amino acids. CDR3 nucleotide sequence: TGTGCCTGGAGTGTACGAGACAGTAGCTCTGGAAACACCATATATTTT. It encodes CAWSVRDSSSGNTIYF.

The CDR3 reads CASSVNSATEAFF. DNA of the CDR3: TGTGCCAGCAGCGTAAACAGTGCCACTGAAGCTTTCTTT. The chain joins TRBV9 to TRBJ1-1; D is ambiguous. Per the germline V gene, CDR1 is SGDLS and CDR2 is YYNGEE. V lost 1 base, J lost 4 bases, and 8 bases lay in between. The CDR3 is 13 amino acids.

The rearrangement links TRBV9 to TRBJ2-3; the match to TRBD2 covers 7 bases. The ends lost 2 bases at V and 5 bases at J; junction bases unmatched: 5. Germline V gene data show CDR1 as SGDLS and CDR2 as YYNGEE. The CDR3 covers 14 residues. DNA for the CDR3: TGTGCCAGCAGCGTCAGTGGGGGGGTAGATACGCAGTATTTT. The encoded protein is CASSVSGGVDTQYF. Combining the CDR3 with reference TRBV9 and TRBJ2-3 gives the whole variable domain DSGVTQTPKHLITATGQRVTLRCSPRSGDLSVYWYQQSLDQGLQFLIQYYNGEERAKGNILERFSAQQFPDLHSELNLSSLELGDSALYFCASSVSGGVDTQYFGPGTRLTVL.

This chain connects TRBV4-2 to TRBJ2-5, with no clear D. CDR1 is LGHNA, CDR2 YNFKEQ, per germline. This CDR3 has 14 amino acids. V lost 0 bases, J lost 2 bases, and 7 bases lay in between. The CDR3 loop reads CASSQDQAQETQYF. Here the CDR3 DNA reads TGTGCCAGCAGCCAAGATCAAGCGCAAGAGACCCAGTACTTC.